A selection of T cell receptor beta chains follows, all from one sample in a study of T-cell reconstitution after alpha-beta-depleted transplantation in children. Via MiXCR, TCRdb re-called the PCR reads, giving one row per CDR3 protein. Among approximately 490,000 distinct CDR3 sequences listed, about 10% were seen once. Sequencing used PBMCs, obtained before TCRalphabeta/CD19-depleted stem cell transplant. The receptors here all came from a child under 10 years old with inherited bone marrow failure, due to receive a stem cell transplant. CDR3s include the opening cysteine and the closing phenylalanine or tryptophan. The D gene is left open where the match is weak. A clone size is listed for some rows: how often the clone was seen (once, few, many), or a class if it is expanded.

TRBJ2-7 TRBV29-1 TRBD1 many TGCAGCGCGGCGGGGACAGGAATTACTTACGAGCAGTACTTC CSAAGTGITYEQYF
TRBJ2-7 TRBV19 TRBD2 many TGTGCCAGTAGTATAGAAGGCCGTGGCGCGGGGGACGAGCAGTACTTC CASSIEGRGAGDEQYF
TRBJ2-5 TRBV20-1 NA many TGCAGTGCCCAAGCTGGAGGGTGGGAGACCCAGTACTTC CSAQAGGWETQYF
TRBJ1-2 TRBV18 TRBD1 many TGTGCCAGCTCATCACTGACAGGGGACTATGGCTACACCTTC CASSSLTGDYGYTF
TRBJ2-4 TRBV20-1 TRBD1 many TGCAGTGCTAGAGATCGGGACAGGGAATACATTCAGTACTTC CSARDRDREYIQYF
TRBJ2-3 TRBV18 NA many TGTGCCAGCTCACCACAGGGATTGGGCTTGGCAGATACGCAGTATTTT CASSPQGLGLADTQYF
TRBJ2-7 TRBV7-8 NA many TGTGCCAGCAGCTTTACCGCGGAAATCGCCGCCTACGAGCAGTACTTC CASSFTAEIAAYEQYF
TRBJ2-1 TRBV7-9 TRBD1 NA TGTGCCAGCAGCACAACTAGGGACAGCTCCTACAATGAGCAGTTCTTC CASSTTRDSSYNEQFF
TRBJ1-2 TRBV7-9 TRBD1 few TGTGCCAGCAGCCATTCCGGACAGGGAGATGGCTACACCTTC CASSHSGQGDGYTF
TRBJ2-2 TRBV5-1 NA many TGCGCCAGCAGCCATTCCGGCGGGGAGCTGTTTTTT CASSHSGGELFF
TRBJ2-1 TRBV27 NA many TGTGCCAGCAGTCCCAGAGGCACCATATCAGGAGTCTACAATGAGCAGTTCTTC CASSPRGTISGVYNEQFF
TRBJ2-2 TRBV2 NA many TGTGCCAGCAGTGCAGTTGGAGGGAGGAGTGGCGGGGAGCTGTTTTTT CASSAVGGRSGGELFF
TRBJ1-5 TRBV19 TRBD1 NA TGTGCCAGTAGTATCAGGACAGGTGATAATCAGCCCCAGCATTTT CASSIRTGDNQPQHF
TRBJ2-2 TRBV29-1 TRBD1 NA TGCAGCGTCCCAGGGGGCACCGGGGAGCTGTTTTTT CSVPGGTGELFF
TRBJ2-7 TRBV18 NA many TGTGCCAGCTCAGCCGAGACGAGAGCCTACGAGCAGTACTTC CASSAETRAYEQYF
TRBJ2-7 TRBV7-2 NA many TGTGCCAGCAGCTACAGCCTAAACAGGGAGGGAGTCTACGAGCAGTACTTC CASSYSLNREGVYEQYF
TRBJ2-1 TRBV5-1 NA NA TGCGCCAGCAGCTTGGGGAGTCGGGACAATGAGCAGTTCTTC CASSLGSRDNEQFF